This record concerns one TCR beta chain sequence. How the authors handled the data: Reference gene primer amplification yielded estimated nucleated cell counts. Assay: immunoSEQ multiplex PCR; the TCRdb copy retains only in-frame clones and omits some. V and J calls and clone size are as listed in that table; D and trimming were resolved from the DNA. The data show roughly 260,000 clones, with 75% to 95% seen just once and approximately 2.6% held by the top ten. CDR3 length equals 15 residues. With 8 bases clipped from V and 1 base from J, the junction kept 7 bases outside the gene matches. From germline, CDR1 is MNHEY and CDR2 SVGAGI. This sample stems from a study of blood T cell repertoires in COVID-19. Across the study: There were acute and convalescent COVID-19 samples, and they came from the United States, Italy and Spain.

The genes are TRBV6-5 and TRBJ2-2; 7 nucleotides match TRBD1. Material for sequencing was peripheral blood. The clonotype comes from a person under 35 with COVID-19, enrolled during active disease. CDR3 region: CASGRGPENTGELFF. The CDR3 coding sequence is TGTGCCAGCGGAAGGGGGCCGGAGAACACCGGGGAGCTGTTTTTT.